The 17 T cell receptor beta chains below all came from one sample that was sequenced in a study of blood T cells in healthy people across ages (dated by TCRdb to between 2014 and 2016). The receptor library was made with 5' RACE. Sequencer: Illumina HiSeq 2500. A second about 7 to 11 cycle PCR used a sample-barcoded 5' primer and a J-beta primer mix. The public reads were quality trimmed at Q25 with fastp and then assembled into clones with MiXCR by TCRdb, keeping productive beta chains. Rows matching on CDR3 protein sequence are summarized as one entry with the most common DNA and genes. The sample records roughly 800,000 distinct CDR3 sequences, 25% of which are singletons. The ten largest clones represent approximately 3.7% of the sample. The same data also went into a second study, on T cells of mothers and their children.

The sample comprised blood. The receptors stem from a boy aged 10-17 years in good health.

The V gene is TRBV7-2, the J gene TRBJ2-5, with 7 bases that match TRBD2. The germline V gene has CDR1 SGHTA and CDR2 FQGNSA. This CDR3 comprises 15 residues. V gave up 4 bases and J gave up 3 bases; unmatched junction bases: 8. DNA for the CDR3: TGTGCCAGCAGCTCCCTTTTTGCGGGGGAAGAGACCCAGTACTTC. Protein: CASSSLFAGEETQYF.

This clonotype was observed a few times. The V call is TRBV20-1, the J call TRBJ2-2, with 8 nucleotides matching TRBD2. Germline CDR1 and CDR2: DFQATT and SNEGSKA (reference sequence). V shed 1 base, J shed 1 base, and the junction held 8 bases outside the gene matches. The CDR3 totals 17 residues. The CDR3 nucleotides are TGCAGTGCTAGAGGGGTCGTTCTAGCGGGGAACACCGGGGAGCTGTTTTTT. It encodes CSARGVVLAGNTGELFF.

This CDR3 is CASSPGGTVSEQFF. CDR3 DNA sequence: TGTGCCAGCAGCCCAGGGGGGACGGTTAGTGAGCAGTTCTTC. V is TRBV12-3 or TRBV12-4 and J is TRBJ2-1; the D gene is possibly TRBD1 (7 bases). The CDR3 covers 14 residues. V shed 6 bases and J shed 9 bases, with 18 bases lying between them.

In regard to this clonotype: The CDR3 does not end in the conserved phenylalanine or tryptophan, so this is likely a read error. The J gene is TRBJ2-7, the V gene TRBV4-2; 8 nucleotides align to TRBD2. The CDR3 loop spans 15 amino acids. Trimming took 4 bases from V and 2 from J; bases not matched to a gene: 7. Germline values: CDR1 LGHNA, CDR2 YNFKEQ. CDR3 region: CASSPTPGLAYEQYL. In nucleotides, the CDR3 is TGTGCCAGCAGCCCTACCCCGGGACTAGCCTACGAGCAGTACCTC.

The chain recombines TRBV5-5 with TRBJ2-5; the match to TRBD2 covers 8 bases. CDR1 and CDR2 (germline): SGHKS, YYEKEE (reference sequence). This CDR3 is 15 amino acids long. V lost 0 bases to trimming and J lost 2 bases; unmatched junction nucleotides: 3. CDR3 in amino acids: CASSLDPGGQETQYF. The CDR3 nucleotides are TGTGCCAGCAGCTTGGACCCGGGGGGGCAAGAGACCCAGTACTTC.

The chain carries TRBV11-2 and TRBJ2-3; 8 positions agree with TRBD2. V shed 1 base, J shed 1 base, and the junction held 7 bases outside the gene matches. CDR3 size: 17 residues. Germline CDR1 is SGHAT and CDR2 is FQNNGV. CDR3 residues: CASSLGTGGGGTDTQYF. The CDR3 DNA reads as TGTGCCAGCAGCTTAGGTACCGGGGGGGGCGGCACAGATACGCAGTATTTT.

This sequence joins TRBV9 and TRBJ2-2, with 10 bases that match TRBD1. From germline, CDR1 is SGDLS and CDR2 YYNGEE. The CDR3 runs to 18 residues. After removal of 7 bases from V and 5 bases from J, the junction contained 17 bases not matched to a gene. The CDR3 loop reads CASGPGQGPPLDTGELFF. In DNA form, the CDR3 reads TGTGCCAGCGGTCCGGGACAGGGGCCCCCTTTGGATACCGGGGAGCTGTTTTTT.

The chain combines TRBV28 with TRBJ2-5; 7 bases agree with TRBD1. The V gene's germline CDR1 is MDHEN and CDR2 SYDVKM. The ends lost 3 bases at V and 4 bases at J; junction bases unmatched: 14. The CDR3 runs 17 residues. The CDR3 DNA is TGTGCCAGCAGTTTTCGGAAATGGACAGGCACCGGAGAGACCCAGTACTTC. It specifies CASSFRKWTGTGETQYF. The variable domain in full, completed from reference TRBV28 and TRBJ2-5, reads DVKVTQSSRYLVKRTGEKVFLECVQDMDHENMFWYRQDPGLGLRLIYFSYDVKMKEKGDIPEGYSVSREKKERFSLILESASTNQTSMYLCASSFRKWTGTGETQYFGPGTRLLVL.

J is TRBJ1-4 and V is TRBV7-2; D possibly corresponds to TRBD1 (5 bases). The CDR3 has 15 residues. V dropped 3 bases and J dropped 3 bases, with 11 bases sitting between them. Germline CDR1 and CDR2: SGHTA and FQGNSA. The CDR3 coding sequence is TGTGCCAGCAGCTTCATAGGGGTAGCTAATGAAAAACTGTTTTTT. This encodes CASSFIGVANEKLFF.

This clonotype was counted between two and nine times. The J gene is TRBJ2-5, the V gene TRBV12-3 or TRBV12-4; D uncertain. V was shortened by 6 bases and J by 7 bases, with 18 bases between the two germline ends. This CDR3 is 14 amino acids long. In nucleotides, the CDR3 is TGTGCCAGCAGCCTTGAATGGACGGATGGGACCCAGTACTTC. Protein: CASSLEWTDGTQYF.

This clonotype was counted only a few times. This rearrangement joins TRBV29-1 to TRBJ2-5, with 7 bases aligning to TRBD1. With 4 bases clipped from V and 5 bases from J, the junction kept 19 bases outside the gene matches. CDR3 length equals 17 residues. Germline values: CDR1 SQVTM, CDR2 ANQGSEA. CDR3 sequence reads: CSVVGRTGHTIGETQYF. For the CDR3, the DNA is TGCAGCGTTGTAGGTCGGACAGGACACACCATTGGGGAGACCCAGTACTTC.

This rearrangement joins TRBV11-2 to TRBJ2-3; TRBD1 matches at 7 bases. The CDR3 spans 20 residues. CDR1 and CDR2 from the germline V gene are SGHAT and FQNNGV. V lost 0 bases to trimming and J lost 2 bases; unmatched junction nucleotides: 17. The chain's CDR3 is CASSLDPHRGPSRYTDTQYF. CDR3 bases: TGTGCCAGCAGCTTAGATCCCCACAGGGGACCATCCCGATACACAGATACGCAGTATTTT.

This clonotype occurred a few times. Written as DNA, the CDR3 is TGCAGTGCTACACTGGGGATCACAGATACGCAGTATTTT. Translation: CSATLGITDTQYF. This chain joins TRBV20-1 and TRBJ2-3; D is unresolved. The CDR3 runs to 13 residues. Germline CDR1 DFQATT, CDR2 SNEGSKA (reference sequence). With 4 bases removed from V and 2 bases from J, the gap between germline ends came to 10 bases.

The chain uses TRBV29-1 and TRBJ2-1; D not resolved. The length of the CDR3 is 17 residues. Germline V gene sequence: CDR1 SQVTM, CDR2 ANQGSEA. V dropped 8 bases and J dropped 2 bases, with 25 bases sitting between them. Here the CDR3 reads CSPRVVGKAVAYNEQFF. In DNA form, the CDR3 reads TGCAGCCCTAGGGTGGTGGGGAAGGCGGTGGCCTACAATGAGCAGTTCTTC.

This clonotype was counted between two and nine times. The chain joins TRBV2 to TRBJ2-7, with D perhaps TRBD2 (11 bases). Germline V gives CDR1 SNHLY, CDR2 FYNNEI. The CDR3 consists of 21 residues. Trimming removed 7 bases at V and 2 bases at J, with 36 bases between. The CDR3 sequence: CASTEGPTGGGLAGFTYEQYF. In DNA, the CDR3 is TGTGCCAGCACCGAGGGCCCGACAGGGGGCGGACTAGCGGGTTTCACCTACGAGCAGTACTTC. The variable domain in full, completed from reference TRBV2 and TRBJ2-7, reads EPEVTQTPSHQVTQMGQEVILRCVPISNHLYFYWYRQILGQKVEFLVSFYNNEISEKSEIFDDQFSVERPDGSNFTLKIRSTKLEDSAMYFCASTEGPTGGGLAGFTYEQYFGPGTRLTVT.

This chain connects TRBV19 to TRBJ2-1; TRBD2 aligns across 7 bases. This CDR3 is 13 amino acids long. Germline trimming cut 5 bases from V and 6 bases from J; bases unmatched to any gene: 4. Per germline, CDR1 LNHDA and CDR2 SQIVND (reference sequence). CDR3 nucleotide sequence: TGTGCCAGTAGTCCCTTAGCGGGCAATGAGCAGTTCTTC. Protein sequence: CASSPLAGNEQFF.

Many counts were recorded for this clonotype. The V and J genes are TRBV7-3 and TRBJ2-3, with 13 bases matching TRBD2. Trimming at V came to 5 bases and at J to 2 bases, leaving 4 bases not matched to a gene. Per the germline V gene, CDR1 is SGHTA and CDR2 is FQGTGA. The CDR3 has 16 residues. The CDR3 spells CASSPGTSGNTDTQYF. The CDR3 DNA is TGTGCCAGCAGCCCCGGGACTAGCGGGAACACAGATACGCAGTATTTT.